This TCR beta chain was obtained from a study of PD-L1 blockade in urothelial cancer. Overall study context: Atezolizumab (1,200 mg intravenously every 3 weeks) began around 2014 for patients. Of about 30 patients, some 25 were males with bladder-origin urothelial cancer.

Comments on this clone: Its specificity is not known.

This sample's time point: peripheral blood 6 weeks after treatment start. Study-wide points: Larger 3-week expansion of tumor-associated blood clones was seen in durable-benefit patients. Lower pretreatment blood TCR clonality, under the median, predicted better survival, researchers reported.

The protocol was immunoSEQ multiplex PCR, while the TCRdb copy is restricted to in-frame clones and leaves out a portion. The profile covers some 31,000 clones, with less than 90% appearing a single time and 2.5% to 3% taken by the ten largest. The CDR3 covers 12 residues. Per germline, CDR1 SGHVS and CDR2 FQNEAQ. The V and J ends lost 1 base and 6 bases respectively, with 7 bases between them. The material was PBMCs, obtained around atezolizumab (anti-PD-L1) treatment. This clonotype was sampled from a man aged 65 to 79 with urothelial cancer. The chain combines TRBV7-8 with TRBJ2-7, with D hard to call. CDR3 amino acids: CASSLVNLEQYF. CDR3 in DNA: TGTGCCAGCAGCTTAGTAAATCTCGAGCAGTACTTC.